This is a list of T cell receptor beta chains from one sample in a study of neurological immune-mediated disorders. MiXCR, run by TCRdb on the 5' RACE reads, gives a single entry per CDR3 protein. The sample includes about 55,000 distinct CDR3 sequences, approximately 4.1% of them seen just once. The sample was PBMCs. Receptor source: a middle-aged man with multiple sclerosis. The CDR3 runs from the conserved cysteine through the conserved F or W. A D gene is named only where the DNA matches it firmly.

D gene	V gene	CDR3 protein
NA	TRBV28	CASSPLGSYGANVLTF
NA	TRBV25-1	CASSAGTGEYEQYF
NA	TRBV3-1	CASSQEWKDSYNEQFF
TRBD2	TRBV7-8	CASSLATGGGETQYF
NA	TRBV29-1	CSVEDLAAEGFF
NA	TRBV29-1	CSVERSGGYGYTF
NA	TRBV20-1	CSAPSRSQQFF
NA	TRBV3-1	CASSQVVASYGYTF
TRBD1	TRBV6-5	CASSMGQGDQPQHF
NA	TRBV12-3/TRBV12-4	CASGQRAYEQYF
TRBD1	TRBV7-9	CASSPRQGREETQYF
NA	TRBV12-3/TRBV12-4	CATRGGHKNQPQHF
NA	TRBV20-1	CSARGSVQGTQPQHF
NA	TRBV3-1	CASSQGGEETQYF
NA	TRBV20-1	CSARTGPLGTDTQYF
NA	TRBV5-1	CASSLGVAEGYEQFF
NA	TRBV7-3	CASSLMAGTDTQYF
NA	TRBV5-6	CASSTAYEQYF
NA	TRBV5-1	CASSLAGRTNEKLFF
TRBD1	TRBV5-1	CASSLGQGRYEQYF
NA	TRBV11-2	CASSYKGVDTQYF
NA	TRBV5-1	CASSLAGQPTDTQYF
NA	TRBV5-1	CASSPELSSYEQYF
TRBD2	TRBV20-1	CSATAGGLQETQYF
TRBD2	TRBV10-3	CAISESQRETGNEQFF
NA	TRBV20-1	CSARGRRQTNTGELFF
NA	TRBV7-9	CASSPPHSSYEQYF
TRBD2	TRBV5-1	CASSYIAGGTDTQYF
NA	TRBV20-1	CSASFGSGANVLTF
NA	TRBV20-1	CSARQEYEQFF
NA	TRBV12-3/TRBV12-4	CASLGGAYNEQFF
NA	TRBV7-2	CASSINHGTFRNTGELFF
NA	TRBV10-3	CAIRGTTESGYTF
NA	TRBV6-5	CASSPGPKYEQYF
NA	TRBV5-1	CASSAGWDTEAFF
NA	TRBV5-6	CASTLGGGDEQFF
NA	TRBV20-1	CSYSPGSYEQYF
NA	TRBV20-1	CSAISGSGANVLTF
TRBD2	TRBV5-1	CASAQLAGGYTGELFF
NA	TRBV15	CATSRDRRLAQLANTGELFF
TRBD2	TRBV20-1	CSAALAGLPMTNEQFF
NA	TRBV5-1	CASSSEKPTAGEQFF
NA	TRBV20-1	CSATQGKTGRYGYTF
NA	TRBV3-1	CASTLMGDGANVLTF
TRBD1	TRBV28	CASIARGLDEQFF
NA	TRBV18	CASSPPGGRAGEAFF